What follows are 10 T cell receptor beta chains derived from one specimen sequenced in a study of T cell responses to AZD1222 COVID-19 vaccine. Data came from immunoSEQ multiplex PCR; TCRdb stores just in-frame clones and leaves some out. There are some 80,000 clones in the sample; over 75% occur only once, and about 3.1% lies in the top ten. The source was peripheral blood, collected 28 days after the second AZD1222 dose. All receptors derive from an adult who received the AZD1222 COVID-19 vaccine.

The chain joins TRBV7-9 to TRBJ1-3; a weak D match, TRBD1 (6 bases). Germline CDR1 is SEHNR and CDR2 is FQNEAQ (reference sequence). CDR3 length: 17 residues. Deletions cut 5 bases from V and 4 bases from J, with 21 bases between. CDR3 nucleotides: TGTGCCAGCAGCGGAATTACTGCAGGGGATAGCGGAAACACCATATATTTT. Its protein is CASSGITAGDSGNTIYF.

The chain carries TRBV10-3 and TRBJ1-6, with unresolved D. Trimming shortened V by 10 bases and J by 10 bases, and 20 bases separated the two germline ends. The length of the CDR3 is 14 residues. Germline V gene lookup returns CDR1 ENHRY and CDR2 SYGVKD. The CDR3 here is CASAREGWKSPLHF. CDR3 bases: TGTGCCAGTGCTCGGGAGGGCTGGAAATCACCCCTCCACTTT.

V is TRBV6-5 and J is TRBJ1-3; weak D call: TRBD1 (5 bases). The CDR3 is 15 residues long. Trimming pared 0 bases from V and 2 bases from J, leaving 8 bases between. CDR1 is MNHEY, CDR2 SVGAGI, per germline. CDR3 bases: TGTGCCAGCAGTTACTCGATGGGGGCTGGAAACACCATATATTTT. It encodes CASSYSMGAGNTIYF.

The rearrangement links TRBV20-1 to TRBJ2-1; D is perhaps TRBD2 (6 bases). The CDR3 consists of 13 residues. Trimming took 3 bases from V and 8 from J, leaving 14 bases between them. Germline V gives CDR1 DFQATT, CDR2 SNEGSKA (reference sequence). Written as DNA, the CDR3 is TGCAGTGCTAGTAGACTAGTCCTCTATGAGCAGTTCTTC. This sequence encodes CSASRLVLYEQFF.

The CDR3 DNA is TGTGCCAGCAGCCCCGGGACAGGGGGCGGCTCCTACAATGAGCAGTTCTTC. Translation gives CASSPGTGGGSYNEQFF. The chain combines TRBV5-4 with TRBJ2-1; 12 bases align to TRBD1. Per germline, CDR1 SGHNT and CDR2 YYREEE (reference sequence). The CDR3 loop spans 17 amino acids. V was pared by 4 bases and J by 0 bases, with 5 bases of the junction left unmatched.

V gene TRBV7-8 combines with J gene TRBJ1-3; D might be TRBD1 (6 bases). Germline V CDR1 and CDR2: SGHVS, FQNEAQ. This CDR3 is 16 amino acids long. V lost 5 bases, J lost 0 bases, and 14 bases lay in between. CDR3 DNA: TGTGCCAGCAGCGAGGGGGTCTGGAGCTCTGGAAACACCATATATTTT. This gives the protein CASSEGVWSSGNTIYF. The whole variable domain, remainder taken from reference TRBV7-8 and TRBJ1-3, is GAGVSQSPRYKVAKRGQDVALRCDPISGHVSLFWYQQALGQGPEFLTYFQNEAQLDKSGLPSDRFFAERPEGSVSTLKIQRTQQEDSAVYLCASSEGVWSSGNTIYFGEGSWLTVV.

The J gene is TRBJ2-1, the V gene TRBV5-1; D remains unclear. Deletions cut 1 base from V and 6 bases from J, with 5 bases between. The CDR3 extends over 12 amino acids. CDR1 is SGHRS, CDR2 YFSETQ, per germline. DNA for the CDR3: TGCGCCAGCAGCTTGTCTTCCAATGAGCAGTTCTTC. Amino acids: CASSLSSNEQFF.

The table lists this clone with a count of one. CDR3 sequence (DNA): TGTGCCAGCAGCTTAATGGGAGAAAAACTGTTTTTT. Its protein product is CASSLMGEKLFF. The chain employs TRBV7-9 and TRBJ1-4, with D unclear. The germline V and J ends were trimmed by 2 bases and 8 bases, with 6 bases remaining between them. The CDR3 spans 12 residues. Germline values: CDR1 SEHNR, CDR2 FQNEAQ (reference sequence).

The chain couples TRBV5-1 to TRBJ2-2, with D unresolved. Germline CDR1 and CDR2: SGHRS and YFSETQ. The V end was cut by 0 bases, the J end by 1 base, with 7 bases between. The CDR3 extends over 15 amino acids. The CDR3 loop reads CASSLALGNTGELFF. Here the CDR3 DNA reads TGCGCCAGCAGCTTGGCTTTGGGGAACACCGGGGAGCTGTTTTTT.

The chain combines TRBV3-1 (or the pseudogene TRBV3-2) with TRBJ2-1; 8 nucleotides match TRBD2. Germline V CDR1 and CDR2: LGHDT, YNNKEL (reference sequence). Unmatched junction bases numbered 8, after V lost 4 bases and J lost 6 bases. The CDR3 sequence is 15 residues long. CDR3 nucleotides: TGTGCCAGCAGCCTCCTCGGGACTAGGGTCAATGAGCAGTTCTTC. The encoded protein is CASSLLGTRVNEQFF.